This is a list of T cell receptor beta chains from one sample in a study of blood T cells in healthy people across ages. TCRdb re-derived calls from the 5' RACE reads in MiXCR, one entry per CDR3 protein. The table has more than 550,000 distinct CDR3 sequences, 22% seen once. Input material: blood. The receptor set was obtained from a man in his 70s in good health. Both conserved end residues are part of each CDR3. Fields, in order: clone size, V gene, D gene, J gene, CDR3 protein, CDR3 DNA. The D gene is left open where the match is weak. Size values are once, few and many counts, or a class for expanded clones, and some rows have none.

>few|TRBV11-2|TRBD2|TRBJ2-3
CASSLSRASGGPRSDTQYF
TGTGCCAGCAGCTTAAGCCGGGCTAGCGGGGGGCCCCGGTCAGATACGCAGTATTTT
>few|TRBV29-1|NA|TRBJ1-1
CSVEVDSNTEAFF
TGCAGCGTTGAAGTCGACAGCAACACTGAAGCTTTCTTT
>few|TRBV10-3|TRBD2|TRBJ2-5
CATGTSGGQETQYF
TGTGCCACCGGGACTAGCGGGGGGCAAGAGACCCAGTACTTC
>many|TRBV12-3/TRBV12-4|NA|TRBJ2-1
CASSLGVEQFF
TGTGCCAGCAGTTTAGGTGTTGAGCAGTTCTTC
>NA|TRBV5-1|NA|TRBJ1-4
CASSLRQTNEKLFF
TGCGCCAGCAGCTTGCGGCAGACTAATGAAAAACTGTTTTTT
>once|TRBV12-3/TRBV12-4|NA|TRBJ2-3
CASSIGQLRTDTQYF
TGTGCCAGCAGTATAGGACAGCTGAGGACAGATACGCAGTATTTC
>few|TRBV20-1|NA|TRBJ2-4
CSARDPRGLGYIQYF
TGCAGTGCTAGAGATCCTAGGGGGTTGGGTTACATTCAGTACTTC
>NA|TRBV20-1|TRBD2|TRBJ2-1
CSARQSGIEQFF
TGCAGTGCTAGACAGAGCGGGATTGAGCAGTTCTTC
>few|TRBV7-9|TRBD1|TRBJ2-5
CASSSSTGIETQYF
TGTGCCAGCAGCTCCTCGACAGGGATAGAGACCCAGTACTTC
>NA|TRBV5-1|TRBD2|TRBJ2-2
CASSVTSAGELFF
TGCGCCAGCAGTGTGACTAGCGCCGGGGAGCTGTTTTTT
>NA|TRBV19|TRBD1|TRBJ1-2
CASHGTGFGYTF
TGTGCCAGCCACGGGACAGGGTTTGGCTACACCTTC
>NA|TRBV29-1|NA|TRBJ1-2
CSVGYNYGYTF
TGCAGCGTTGGTTATAACTATGGCTACACCTTC
>many|TRBV27|NA|TRBJ2-3
CASGRGSTDTQYF
TGTGCCAGCGGACGTGGAAGCACAGATACGCAGTATTTT
>many|TRBV7-8|NA|TRBJ2-1
CASSVFRGLTYNEQFF
TGTGCCAGCAGTGTTTTTAGGGGCCTTACCTACAATGAGCAGTTCTTC
>NA|TRBV20-1|TRBD1|TRBJ2-3
CSAGTGSDPSTDTQYF
TGCAGTGCTGGGACAGGGTCCGACCCTAGCACAGATACGCAGTATTTT
>NA|TRBV28|NA|TRBJ1-6
CASSIGDTSPLHF
TGTGCCAGCAGCATCGGGGACACTTCACCCCTCCACTTT
>NA|TRBV7-2|NA|TRBJ1-6
CASSLGGPSPLHF
TGTGCCAGCAGCTTAGGCGGACCTTCACCCCTCCACTTT